These T cell receptor beta chains were read from a single sample in a study of T-cell reconstitution after alpha-beta-depleted transplantation in children. One entry per CDR3 protein, called by TCRdb with MiXCR from the PCR reads. Of 260,000 or so distinct CDR3 sequences listed, around 13% are singletons. The sequenced sample was PBMCs from the stem cell graft donor, obtained from the stem cell graft. The source is a human donor who donated a stem cell graft to a child with acute lymphoblastic leukemia. The CDR3 runs from the conserved cysteine through the conserved F or W. Fields, in order: V gene, D gene, J gene, clone size, CDR3 DNA, CDR3 protein. A D gene is named only where the DNA matches it firmly. The size entry is marked missing in some rows and otherwise reads once, few, many or a size class.

>TRBV5-1|TRBD2|TRBJ2-5|many
TGCGCCAGCAGCTTGGGGCCTAGCGGGAGTAAGACCCAGTACTTC
CASSLGPSGSKTQYF
>TRBV5-1|TRBD2|TRBJ2-5|many
TGCGCCAGCAGCTTCACTAGCGGGGGTCAAGAGACCCAGTACTTC
CASSFTSGGQETQYF
>TRBV7-2|NA|TRBJ2-1|many
TGTGCCAGCAGCTTATACAGGCAGGGCGTCTACAATGAGCAGTTCTTC
CASSLYRQGVYNEQFF
>TRBV24-1|NA|TRBJ2-1|NA
TGTGCCACCAGCCCAAGCTCCTACAATGAGCAGTTCTTC
CATSPSSYNEQFF
>TRBV18|TRBD1|TRBJ1-4|NA
TGTGCCAGCTCACTGTACAGGGGGCCTAATGAAAAACTGTTTTTT
CASSLYRGPNEKLFF
>TRBV20-1|NA|TRBJ2-5|many
TGCAGTGCTAGAGTCGAACAGGGCCGAGGGACCCAGTACTTC
CSARVEQGRGTQYF
>TRBV4-3|TRBD2|TRBJ2-5|many
TGCGCCAGCAGCCAAGGGAGCGGGAGGACGCGGGAGACCCAGTACTTC
CASSQGSGRTRETQYF
>TRBV20-1|TRBD2|TRBJ2-1|few
TGCAGTGCTGTTGGGGAGCGGGGGACTTTGGCCTACAATGAGCAGTTCTTC
CSAVGERGTLAYNEQFF
>TRBV28|NA|TRBJ2-7|many
TGTGCCAGCACCCACGGGAGATACCCCTACGAGCAGTACTTC
CASTHGRYPYEQYF
>TRBV4-3|NA|TRBJ1-1|many
TGCGCCAGCAGCCAACGCGTCAGCACTAAGAACACTGAAGCTTTCTTT
CASSQRVSTKNTEAFF
>TRBV29-1|NA|TRBJ2-2|few
TGCTGCGGAACGAACACCGGGGAGCTGTTTTTT
CCGTNTGELFF
>TRBV16|NA|TRBJ2-7|many
TGTGCCAGCAGCCACATATCCCCTAACGAGCAGTACTTC
CASSHISPNEQYF
>TRBV18|NA|TRBJ2-3|many
TGTGCCAGCTCGCCCATCACGCTAGCGGATACGCAGTATTTT
CASSPITLADTQYF
>TRBV28|NA|TRBJ1-2|many
TGTGCCAGCACTCCGGCTCGGCGGGAGGCTAACTATGGCTACACCTTC
CASTPARREANYGYTF
>TRBV29-1|NA|TRBJ1-2|few
TGCAGCGTCCTTGTTGGGGGGCAGAGTGGCTACACCTTC
CSVLVGGQSGYTF
>TRBV6-1|NA|TRBJ1-2|many
TGTGCCAGCAAATTTGGAGGGGGCTACACCTTC
CASKFGGGYTF
>TRBV6-2/TRBV6-3|TRBD2|TRBJ2-3|many
TGTGCCAGCAGCGTGGGACTAGCGGGAAGGACAGATACGCAGTATTTT
CASSVGLAGRTDTQYF
>TRBV11-3|TRBD2|TRBJ2-3|many
TGTGCCAGCAGCTTAGTGACTAGCGGGGCCCGTAGCACAGATACGCAGTATTTT
CASSLVTSGARSTDTQYF
>TRBV5-1|NA|TRBJ1-6|many
TGCGCCAGCAGCTTGGAATTCGGAGGGAATTCACCCCTCCACTTT
CASSLEFGGNSPLHF
>TRBV4-2|TRBD1|TRBJ1-2|NA
TGTGCCAGCAGCCAAGAGTGGGACAGGGACTATGGCTACACCTTC
CASSQEWDRDYGYTF